This TCR beta chain was recorded in a study of T-cell reconstitution after alpha-beta-depleted transplantation in children. Germline V lookup: CDR1 MNHEY, CDR2 SMNVEV (reference sequence). This CDR3 is 15 amino acids long. Losses at the gene ends were 5 bases for V and 4 bases for J; bases not matched to a gene: 5. TCRbeta library preparation incorporated unique molecular identifiers. TCRdb analysed the PCR reads with MiXCR anew, one entry per CDR3 protein. The data hold fewer than 550,000 distinct CDR3 sequences, with about 16% observed a single time. The clonotype was recovered from a boy under three years old who had a stem cell transplant for Wiskott-Aldrich syndrome, so the T cells may come from the graft donor. The chain combines TRBV27 with TRBJ2-7, with 13 bases matching TRBD2. The sequencing used PBMCs, mostly from graft donor cells, collected 360 days after TCRalphabeta/CD19-depleted stem cell transplant. Written as DNA, the CDR3 is TGTGCCAGCAGTGTCTGGACTAGCGGGAGTTACGAGCAGTACTTC. This translates into CASSVWTSGSYEQYF.